The following is a TCR beta chain sequence with its context. Antigen: not known. This sample is part of a study of shared clonotypes between healthy human individuals. Those who donated were healthy HIV-negative adults, with no recent acute infections or vaccinations reported. Those who donated, Caucasian adults without exception, all lived in Nashville, Tennessee. With 1 base removed from V and 4 bases from J, the gap between germline ends came to 10 bases. From germline, CDR1 is SEHNR and CDR2 FQNEAQ (reference sequence). The CDR3 spans 14 residues. Study results and limitations: Estimated clonotype richness was generally higher in naive than memory subsets.

Profiled with immunoSEQ multiplex PCR; TCRdb holds only in-frame clones, not every one. The sample has about 2.5 million clones; about nine tenths are singletons. J is TRBJ1-2 and V is TRBV7-9; unclear D gene. Sequencing was performed on naive CD4+ T cells from PBMCs. Subset denoted: CD45RA+ positively selected. The TCR comes from a man between 18 and 35 years old in good health. Some clones in this sample may be carry-over from other donors' samples. The CDR3 sequence is CASSLGGLSYGYTF. CDR3 nucleotide sequence: TGTGCCAGCAGCTTAGGGGGTCTCTCCTATGGCTACACCTTC. Supplemented by reference TRBV7-9 and TRBJ1-2, the full variable domain reads DTGVSQNPRHKITKRGQNVTFRCDPISEHNRLYWYRQTLGQGPEFLTYFQNEAQLEKSRLLSDRFSAERPKGSFSTLEIQRTEQGDSAMYLCASSLGGLSYGYTFGSGTRLTVV.